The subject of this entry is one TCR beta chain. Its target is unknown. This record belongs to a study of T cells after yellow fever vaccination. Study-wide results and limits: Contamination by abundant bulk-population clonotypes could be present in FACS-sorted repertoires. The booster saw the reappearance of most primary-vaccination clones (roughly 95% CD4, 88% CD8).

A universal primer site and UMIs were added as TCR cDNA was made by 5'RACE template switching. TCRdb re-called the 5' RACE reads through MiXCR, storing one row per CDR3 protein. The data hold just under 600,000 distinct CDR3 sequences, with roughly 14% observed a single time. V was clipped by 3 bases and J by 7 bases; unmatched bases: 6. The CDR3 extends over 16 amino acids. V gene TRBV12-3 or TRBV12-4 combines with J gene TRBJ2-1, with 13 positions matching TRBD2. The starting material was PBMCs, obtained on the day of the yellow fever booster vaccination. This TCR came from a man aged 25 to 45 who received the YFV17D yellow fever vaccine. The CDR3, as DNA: TGTGCCAGCAGTTTCCGGACTAGCGGGAGTGTAAATGAGCAGTTCTTC. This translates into CASSFRTSGSVNEQFF.